This TCR beta chain comes out of a study of T cells in Graves' hyperthyroidism and ophthalmopathy. Whole-study results and caveats: A model of 13 V-J features distinguished ophthalmopathy from stable hyperthyroidism. Appearing also in blood were most of the thyroid clonotypes expanded above 0.001.

The study left out patients who had uncontrolled infection, other autoimmune disease, pregnancy or lactation. Diagnosis rested on symptoms, serum thyroxine and TRAb, thyroid ultrasound, and orbital computed tomography. Of note for this clonotype: The antigen remains undetermined. A read error may account for a junction end that differs from germline.

Germline V lookup: CDR1 LGHDT, CDR2 YNNKEL (reference sequence). The CDR3 is 16 amino acids. Amplified TCR beta CDR3 regions derived from RNA transcripts. Researchers ran a first-round RT-PCR on the TCR CDR3 using the HTBI primer set. TCRdb used MiXCR to reprocess the multiplex PCR reads, holding one entry per CDR3 protein. Of almost 600,000 distinct CDR3 sequences detected, more than 45% appear once; the ten largest clones hold more than 7%. This TCR derives from a woman between 18 and 29 years old with Graves' hyperthyroidism. V gene TRBV3-1 combines with J gene TRBJ1-1; 10 bases match TRBD1. Sequences were obtained from peripheral blood or thyroid tissue (not recorded which). The CDR3, as DNA: TGTGCCATCAGCCAAGTTCGGACAGGGGGTAATACTGAAGCTTTCTTC. This encodes CAISQVRTGGNTEAFF.